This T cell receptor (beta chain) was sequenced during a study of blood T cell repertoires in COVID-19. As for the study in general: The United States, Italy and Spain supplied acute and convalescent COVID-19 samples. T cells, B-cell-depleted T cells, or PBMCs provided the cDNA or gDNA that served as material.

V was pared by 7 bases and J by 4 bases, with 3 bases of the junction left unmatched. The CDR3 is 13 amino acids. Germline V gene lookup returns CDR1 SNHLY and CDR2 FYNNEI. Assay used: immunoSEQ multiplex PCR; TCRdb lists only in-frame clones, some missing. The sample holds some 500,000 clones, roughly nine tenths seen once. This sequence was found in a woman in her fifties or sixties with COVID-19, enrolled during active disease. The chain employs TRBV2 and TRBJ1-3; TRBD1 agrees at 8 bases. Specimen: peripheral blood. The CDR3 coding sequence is TGTGCCAGCACAACAGGGGGGGGAAACACCATATATTTT. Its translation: CASTTGGGNTIYF.